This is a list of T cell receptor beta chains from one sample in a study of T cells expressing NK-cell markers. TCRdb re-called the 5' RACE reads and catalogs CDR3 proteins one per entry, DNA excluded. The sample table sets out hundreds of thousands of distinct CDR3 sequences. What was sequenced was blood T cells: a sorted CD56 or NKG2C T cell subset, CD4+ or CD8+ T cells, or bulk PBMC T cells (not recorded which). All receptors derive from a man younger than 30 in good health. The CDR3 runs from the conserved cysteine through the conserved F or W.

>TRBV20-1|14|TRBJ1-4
CSARGAMVNEKLFF
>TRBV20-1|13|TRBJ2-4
CSASATRGNIQYF
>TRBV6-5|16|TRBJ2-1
CASSYSRLAEYNEQFF
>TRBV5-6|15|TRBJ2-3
CASSSRRGRPDTQYF
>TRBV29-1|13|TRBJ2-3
CSVDYGRTDTQYF
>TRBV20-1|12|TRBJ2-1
CSARAPVGEQFF
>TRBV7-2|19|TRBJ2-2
CASSFFGDWTASNTGELFF
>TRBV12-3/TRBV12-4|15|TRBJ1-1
CASSTAQGANTEAFF
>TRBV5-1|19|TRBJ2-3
CASSWTGLAGGTSTDTQYF
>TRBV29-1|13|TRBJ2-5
CSVDLDRTGTQYF
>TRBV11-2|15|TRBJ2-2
CASSPGPIGLGELFF
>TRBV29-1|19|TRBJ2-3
CSVEVYPEREGRRADTQYF
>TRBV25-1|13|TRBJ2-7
CASSGGGDYEQYF
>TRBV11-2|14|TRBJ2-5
CASGKLGGEETQYF
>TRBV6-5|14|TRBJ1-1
CASSYSIQNTEAFF
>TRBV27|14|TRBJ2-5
CASSLWQDQETQYF
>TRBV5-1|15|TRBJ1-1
CATTPFGEGNTEAFF
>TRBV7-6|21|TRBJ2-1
CASSSDPTNFAGRSFSNEQFF
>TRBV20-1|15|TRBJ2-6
CSAAGHPSGANVLTF
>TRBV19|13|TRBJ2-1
CASKTGAYNEQFF